Listed here is a single TCR beta chain. Its antigen is currently not known. No qualities accompany the bases; no much larger clone lies one base away. Including the terminal cysteine and phenylalanine, the CDR3 comprises 13 residues. Only the CDR3 DNA is retained, 39 bases long and in frame from the first base. CDR1 and CDR2 are read off the germline V gene as SGHDT and YYEEEE. V drops 0 bases and J drops 3 bases, leaving 7 bases in between. This entry belongs to a study of shared clonotypes between healthy human individuals (dated by TCRdb to the early 2020s). Notes on the research overall: The cohort comprised a couple of women and a few men aged 18 to 49 years. Per donor, three plates each were used for CD4 naive and CD4 memory, two for CD8 naive, and one for CD8 memory. Blood TCR repertoires of five healthy adults were deeply sequenced to estimate repertoire size and the extent of clonotype sharing between individuals. Different laboratories and diverse techniques were used to prepare libraries and sequence TCR repertoires, to increase sequencing depth and limit assay-specific biases. Leukapheresis yielded between about 0.94 and 9 billion PBMCs per donor.

The paper's findings and limits, for the study overall: Pairwise subsampling indicated that sequencing depth was expected to affect the degree of clonotype sharing among donors. Across a few donors, about 5.2% of naive CD4, roughly 3.5% of naive CD8, about 2.3% of memory CD4, and roughly 0.41% of memory CD8 clonotypes were shared. Naive subsets generally had larger estimated clonotype richness than memory subsets. Even with the large sequencing depth, rarefaction of the sorted-subset datasets indicated that sequencing was incomplete. Sampling was limited to blood, and TCR repertoires in tissue likely differ from TCR repertoires in blood. Clonotypes shared by all four sorted-subset donors showed higher generation probabilities than non-shared clonotypes. Because the study included only a small number of donors, the genetic and exposure-history diversity represented was limited.

Donors were healthy HIV-negative adults with no recently reported acute infections or vaccinations. All donors were Caucasian adults living in Nashville, Tennessee, USA. CD8 memory samples were composed of magnetically selected CD45RO+ cells combined with CCR7-negative CD45RA+ effector memory (TemRA) cells. Blood was obtained by leukapheresis, after which PBMCs were separated by Ficoll-Histopaque density gradient centrifugation and cryopreserved in liquid nitrogen vapor phase. Analytical flow cytometry was used to check the purity and quantity of each magnetically sorted T cell population. Each sorted fraction had its genomic DNA isolated and then quantified by UV absorbance on a Nanodrop 2000c. TCR CDR3 regions were amplified from genomic DNA by multiplex PCR using the deep immunoSEQ assay. For each cell subset, the extracted genomic DNA was distributed evenly across all wells of several immunoSEQ 96-well plates, and each plate served as one replicate. For sorted subsets, roughly 190 ng of genomic DNA, equivalent to 30,000 or so T cell genomes, went into each replicate PCR. Purified libraries were measured with a Qubit 3.0 fluorometer, size-checked on a Bioanalyzer 2100, and measured again with the KAPA Library Quantification kit. Each immunoSEQ 96-well plate was sequenced on its own single-read 150-cycle Illumina NextSeq 550 flow cell. Turning to the authors' computational methods: Because the immunoSEQ output held only junctional sequences and lacked quality scores, the filtering could not match the filtering applied to full-length reads. To assign V/J genes and CDR3, sequences were annotated using PyIR, a Python wrapper for IgBLAST v1.9, with IMGT germline references. Reads were removed for weak V/J assignments (E-value above 1e-6), missing CDR3, stop codons, out-of-frame junctions, or ambiguous translated residues. V3J clonotypes were defined by identical inferred V gene, J gene, and CDR3 amino acid sequence. Percentage overlap between repertoires was calculated by dividing the number of shared unique clonotypes by the size of the smaller repertoire. Repertoire richness was assessed with RTK rarefaction, the Chao1 estimator, and Recon v2.1 estimates of unobserved clonotypes. Generation probabilities for all TCRbeta clonotypes obtained by the gDNA method from a handful of donors were computed using OLGA. TCRdb's version of the immuneACCESS table is confined to in-frame rearrangements and falls short of the full clone set. An unresolved V gene accounts for under half of the shortfall where checked; the remainder is of unknown origin. The V and J calls and the clone size are those of that table, but D and trimming were determined from the DNA. In this sample the table shows about 100,000 clones, less than 75% of which occur a single time. Approximately 23% of the sample is held by the ten biggest clonotypes.

The sample was memory CD8+ T cells sorted from blood. The sample's cell subset or site, from its label and the paper: CD45RO+ cells pooled with CCR7-negative TemRA cells. This sequence uses TRBV5-6 and TRBJ2-7; confidence is insufficient to name the D gene. The sequence came from a woman in her 30s in good health. This receptor carries the CDR3 CASSLDGGYEQYF. The nucleotides read TGTGCCAGCAGCTTGGACGGCGGCTACGAGCAGTACTTC.